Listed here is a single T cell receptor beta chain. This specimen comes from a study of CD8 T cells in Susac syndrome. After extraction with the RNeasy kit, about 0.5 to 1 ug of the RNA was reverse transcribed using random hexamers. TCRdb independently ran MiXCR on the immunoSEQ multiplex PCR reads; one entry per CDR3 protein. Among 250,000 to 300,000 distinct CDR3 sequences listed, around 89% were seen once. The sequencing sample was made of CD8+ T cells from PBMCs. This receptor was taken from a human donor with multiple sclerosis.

The DNA of the CDR3 is TGTGCCAGCAGTCCTTTTACTGGGGGCTACACCTTC. It translates to CASSPFTGGYTF. The chain recombines TRBV28 with TRBJ1-2; D is unresolved. This CDR3 region has 12 residues. V was cut by 5 bases and J by 8 bases, with 12 bases left in between. Germline V gives CDR1 MDHEN, CDR2 SYDVKM.